This T cell receptor beta chain was sequenced during a study of regulatory T cells in long-lasting Graves disease. Study results and limitations: Small sample size may have lowered accuracy. Sharing of public clonotypes was greater in persistent patients (roughly 2,900) than in new patients (around 1,000).

V lost 6 bases to trimming and J lost 5 bases, with 8 bases between them. This CDR3 is built from 12 residues. Germline V lookup: CDR1 SGHRS, CDR2 YFSETQ. TCR beta libraries were built with iRepertoire HTBI primers and Arm-PCR of CDR3 regions. In the authors' workflow: The study identified about 60 TRBV and some 13 TRBJ segments across samples. TCRdb called the multiplex PCR reads again in MiXCR, with one record for every CDR3 protein. The V and J calls, along with clone size, are taken from TCRdb and not from the paper's own processing. The sample records roughly 350,000 distinct CDR3 sequences, 15% to 20% being singletons. This clonotype was detected many times. Antigen specificity is unknown. Described time point: newly diagnosed GD, antithyroid drugs for less than 3 months. The TCR library was made from RNA that had been extracted from PBMCs in TRIzol. These data also formed part of another study, on T cells in Graves' hyperthyroidism and ophthalmopathy. As that study records: Most thyroid-expanded clonotypes above 0.001 were also found in blood.

The chain combines TRBV5-1 with TRBJ2-2, with a weak D call TRBD1 (5 bases). This sample comprised peripheral blood mononuclear cells (PBMCs), obtained at new diagnosis, from a patient treated with antithyroid drugs. The sequence derives from a woman younger than 30 with Graves disease. This chain's CDR3 is CASTGPTGELFF. In DNA, the CDR3 is TGCGCCAGCACAGGGCCAACCGGGGAGCTGTTTTTT.